This T cell receptor (beta chain) was identified in a study of OX40 agonist ivuxolimab in advanced cancers. Study information: Treatment received earlier with anti-PD-1, anti-PD-L1 or anti-CTLA-4 agents was allowed, and under 50% had some.

Germline CDR1 reads SEHNR; CDR2 reads FQNEAQ (reference sequence). The CDR3 runs 12 residues. The sampling schedule covered blood at baseline, cycle 4 day 1, and cycle 7 day 1. TCRdb's table, derived via immunoSEQ multiplex PCR, lists solely in-frame clones and lacks some. The data hold tens of thousands of clones, with around 84% observed a single time. This clone was counted only a few times. An end of the junction differs from the germline gene, which may be a read error. Sample: CD4+ or CD8+ T cells sorted from blood, taken in a trial of the OX40 agonist ivuxolimab. This clonotype was sampled from an adult with an advanced solid tumor such as melanoma, head and neck, liver or kidney cancer. This chain links TRBV7-9 with TRBJ2-1, with 8 nucleotides matching TRBD2. The CDR3 sequence: CASSLISGTRLF. In DNA form, the CDR3 reads TGTGCCAGCAGCTTAATATCCGGGACTAGACTCTTC.